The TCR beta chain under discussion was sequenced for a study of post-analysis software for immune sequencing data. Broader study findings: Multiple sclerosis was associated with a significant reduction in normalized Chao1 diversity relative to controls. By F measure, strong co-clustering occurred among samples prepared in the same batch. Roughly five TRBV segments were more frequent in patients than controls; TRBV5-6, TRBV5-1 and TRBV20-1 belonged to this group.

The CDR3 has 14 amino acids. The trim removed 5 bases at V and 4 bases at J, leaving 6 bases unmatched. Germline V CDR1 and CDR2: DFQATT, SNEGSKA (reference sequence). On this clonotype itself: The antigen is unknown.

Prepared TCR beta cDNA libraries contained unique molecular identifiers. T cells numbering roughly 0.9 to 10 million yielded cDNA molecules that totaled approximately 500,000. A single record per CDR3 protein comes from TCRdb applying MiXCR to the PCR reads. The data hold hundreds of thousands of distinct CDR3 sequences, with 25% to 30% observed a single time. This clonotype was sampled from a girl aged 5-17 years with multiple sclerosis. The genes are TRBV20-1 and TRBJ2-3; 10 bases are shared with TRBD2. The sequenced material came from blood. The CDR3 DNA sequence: TGCAGTGCTCATCCTAGCGGGAGCTCAGATACGCAGTATTTT. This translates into CSAHPSGSSDTQYF.